This T cell receptor beta chain was identified during a study of CD8+ T cells in alopecia areata (dated by TCRdb to 2017 to 2018). Regarding the complete study: Treated patients were enrolled in an open-label pilot trial of oral tofacitinib at 5 to 10 mg twice daily for moderate-to-severe alopecia areata. Patients received tofacitinib for 6 to 18 months and were then followed off drug for 6 months to check for delayed response and recurrence. For the treated patients, the SALT score, which quantifies what percentage of scalp surface area is affected, served as the measure of disease severity. In both human patients and the C3H/HeJ mouse model, the study applied high-throughput TCRbeta sequencing to look at T cell clonal expansion in alopecia areata. Scalp tissue and sorted CD4+ and CD8+ peripheral blood T cells from patchy and totalis/universalis alopecia areata patients and from healthy controls were covered by human TCRbeta sequencing. Patients on tofacitinib were biopsied at baseline and after 4 and 24 weeks of treatment, and several of the patients also had a later scalp biopsy. Clonality in the scalp was compared among normal scalp (n=4), patchy alopecia areata scalp (n=8), and alopecia totalis/universalis scalp (n=8). RNA was obtained with the PAXgene miRNA kit for fixed scalp, the miRNeasy kit for PBMCs, and the RNeasy kit for mouse skin. Amplification of TCRbeta CDR3 regions was done by immunoSEQ multiplex PCR using 35 Vbeta forward primers and 13 Jbeta reverse primers. Paper-wide results and their limitations: Because the treated cohort was small and included a single nonresponder, larger studies are needed to assess links between baseline CD8+ expansion and response. Compared with normal scalp, lesional scalp, particularly in alopecia totalis/universalis, had higher clonality and more expanded CD8+ clones, which suggests antigenic drive. Scalp clonality and the number of expanded CD8+ clones among the top 100 scalp clones were significantly decreased by tofacitinib. Compared with mice, TCR sequences shared between patients were less clear, possibly partly because of HLA diversity across the patient population. Unlike mouse skin, which is dominated by gammadelta T cells, normal human skin has resident alphabeta T cells that are also sequenced, and this complicates analysis of the scalp TCR repertoire. Many expanded lesional clones were found to persist in scalp and blood during tofacitinib treatment, and relapse after treatment cessation may be partly explained by this persistence.

There are 15 amino acids in the CDR3, from cysteine to phenylalanine inclusive. This entry keeps only the CDR3 DNA: 45 bases, framed from base 1. Sequences SGHKS (CDR1) and YYEKEE (CDR2) are obtained from the germline V gene (reference sequence). Compared with germline, V lacks 5 bases and J lacks 5 bases; bases without a gene match: 8. The time point label, as the study defines it: about 25 weeks on oral tofacitinib. Interpreted using the paper, the treatment or condition label stands for: oral pan-JAK inhibitor, 5-10 mg twice daily. From alopecia areata patients, peripheral blood was collected along with lesional scalp punch biopsies. PBMCs were isolated by density centrifugation and stained for CD3, CD4 and CD8, and CD4+ and CD8+ T cells were sorted on a FACSAria. As for this clone: The target of this receptor is not known. Per-nucleotide qualities are absent, and no much larger clonotype sits a single base away.

Libraries were constructed by the immunoSEQ multiplex PCR assay. RNA was extracted from all samples and reverse transcribed into cDNA, which served as template for TCR sequencing. SuperScript III was used for first-strand cDNA synthesis, primed with a 2:1 mix of oligo-dT and random hexamers. A synthetic immune receptor repertoire was used to gauge amplification bias, and whatever bias remained was removed computationally. Processing in the source paper ran as follows. After raw reads were preprocessed to remove errors, the CDR3 was defined following IMGT conventions as running from the conserved cysteine to phenylalanine. Clonality was computed by normalizing Shannon entropy by log2 of the number of productive unique TCRs and subtracting the result from 1. CD4 or CD8 identity of scalp clones was inferred by cross-referencing scalp TCRbeta sequences with sorted blood CD4 and CD8 repertoires. This is the immuneACCESS table as TCRdb keeps it, with only in-frame sequences that have V and J called. A part of the clones is gone; compared with another copy, unresolved V genes explain less than half, and the rest is unexplained. D and trimming come from the DNA, and the V and J calls and clone size come from that table. The sample yields hundreds of thousands of clones; 58% were counted once. Over 1.5% of the sample comes from the top ten.

The sample consisted of CD4+ T cells sorted from blood, taken at week 24, from a patient treated with tofacitinib. The chain employs TRBV5-5 and TRBJ2-2, and 8 bases in between align with TRBD1. This clonotype was sampled from a human donor with alopecia areata. In nucleotide form, the sequence is TGTGCCAGCAGTTTGACAGGGGCCGAGACCGGGGAGCTGTTTTTT. This yields the protein CASSLTGAETGELFF.